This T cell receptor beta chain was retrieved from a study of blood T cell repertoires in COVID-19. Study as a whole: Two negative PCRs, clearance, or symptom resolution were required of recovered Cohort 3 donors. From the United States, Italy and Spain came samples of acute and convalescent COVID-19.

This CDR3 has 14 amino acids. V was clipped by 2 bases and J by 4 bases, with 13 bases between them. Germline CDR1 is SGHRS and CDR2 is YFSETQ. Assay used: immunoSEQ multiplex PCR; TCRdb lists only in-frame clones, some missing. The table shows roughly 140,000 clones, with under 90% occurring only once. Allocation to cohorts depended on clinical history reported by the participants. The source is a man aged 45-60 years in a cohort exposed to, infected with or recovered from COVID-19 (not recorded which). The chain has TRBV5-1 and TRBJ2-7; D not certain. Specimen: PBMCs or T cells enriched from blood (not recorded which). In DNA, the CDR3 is TGCGCCAGCAGCTTAAGTGGAGCCTTATACGAGCAGTACTTC. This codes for CASSLSGALYEQYF.